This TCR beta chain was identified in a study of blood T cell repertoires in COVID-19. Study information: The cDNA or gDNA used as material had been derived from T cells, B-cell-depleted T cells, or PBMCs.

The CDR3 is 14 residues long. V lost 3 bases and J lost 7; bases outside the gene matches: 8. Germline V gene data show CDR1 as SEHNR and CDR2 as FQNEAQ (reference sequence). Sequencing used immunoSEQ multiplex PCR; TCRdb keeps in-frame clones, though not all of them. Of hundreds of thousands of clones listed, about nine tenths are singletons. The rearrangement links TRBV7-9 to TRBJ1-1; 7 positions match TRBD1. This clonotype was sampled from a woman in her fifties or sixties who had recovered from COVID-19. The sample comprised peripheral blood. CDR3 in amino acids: CASSFPGQAIEAFF. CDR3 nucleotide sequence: TGTGCCAGCAGCTTCCCCGGACAGGCAATTGAAGCTTTCTTT.